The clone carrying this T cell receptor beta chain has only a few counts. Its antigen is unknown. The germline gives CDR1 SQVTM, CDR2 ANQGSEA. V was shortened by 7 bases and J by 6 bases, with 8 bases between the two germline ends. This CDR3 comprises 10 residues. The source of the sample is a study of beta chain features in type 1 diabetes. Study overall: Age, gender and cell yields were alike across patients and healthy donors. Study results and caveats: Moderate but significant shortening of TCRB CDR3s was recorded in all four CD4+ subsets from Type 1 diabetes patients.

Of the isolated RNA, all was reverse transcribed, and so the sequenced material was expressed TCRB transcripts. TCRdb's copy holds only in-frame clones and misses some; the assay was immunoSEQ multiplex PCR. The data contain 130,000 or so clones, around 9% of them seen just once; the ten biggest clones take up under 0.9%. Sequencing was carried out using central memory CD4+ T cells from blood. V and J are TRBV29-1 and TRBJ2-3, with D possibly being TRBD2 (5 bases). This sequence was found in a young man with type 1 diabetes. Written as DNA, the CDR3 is TGCAGCGGAGGGTGGGATACGCAGTATTTT. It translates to CSGGWDTQYF.